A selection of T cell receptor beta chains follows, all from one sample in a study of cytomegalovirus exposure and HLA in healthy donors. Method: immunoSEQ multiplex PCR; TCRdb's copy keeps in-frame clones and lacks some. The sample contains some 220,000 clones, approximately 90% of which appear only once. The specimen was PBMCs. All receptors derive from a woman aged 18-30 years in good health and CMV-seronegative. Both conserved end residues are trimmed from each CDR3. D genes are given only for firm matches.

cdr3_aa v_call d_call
ASTESPRDRATRVSGANVLT TRBV19 TRBD1
SVVRDRSSYEQY TRBV29-1 TRBD1
ASSEPGQGGHGYT TRBV25-1 TRBD1
SVEEIPGVHEQY TRBV29-1 .
ASSLTGLPYEQY TRBV5-1 .
ASSPESSWGSANTGELF TRBV18 .
ASRVQDSPLH TRBV6-6 .
ASSQDFLAGATNEKLF TRBV4-2 .
ASSLDQLAYEQY TRBV11-2 .
ASRNRDIQETQY TRBV2 .
ATSREGGGGRGEYGYT TRBV15 .
SATTGTVYEQY TRBV29-1 TRBD1
ASSLDRGRNYGYT TRBV11-3 .
ASSSDQGTNEKLF TRBV7-9 .
ASSLDMTEAF TRBV13 .
ASSYVRDYNEQF TRBV5-4 .
ASSLDLAPVRQETQY TRBV11-2 .
ASDRNTEAF TRBV30 .
ASSKGTGVDEQF TRBV5-4 TRBD1
ASSLTGLNTEAF TRBV6-1 TRBD1
SSSFSSGYPSAGANVLT TRBV7-9 .
ASSDVGGPGGGYT TRBV5-6 .
ASSFRGKNTEAF TRBV11-2 .
ASSYSSKANYGYT TRBV6-6 .
ASSPGTDYGYT TRBV10-1 TRBD1
ASSLAGVTEAF TRBV13 .
ASSSSTGGVYGYT TRBV7-2 TRBD1
ASSPYPSGQSYEQY TRBV4-2 TRBD2
ASSIPFSGKKKQY TRBV11-2 .
ASSLGGGGQPQH TRBV5-4 .
ASSFGAFYEQY TRBV5-5 .
VSRVTGGAGELF TRBV6-5 TRBD1
SVASDQPQH TRBV29-1 .
ASSVTGGRQPQH TRBV5-8 TRBD1
ASSPRDREETPY TRBV27 TRBD1
ASSTGTGVPTDTQY TRBV5-1 TRBD1
ASSRHTDTQY TRBV2 .
ASSFEVRVYGYT TRBV28 .
ASSPWDRAQGYT TRBV9 TRBD1
ASSLGWGGVLETQY TRBV11-2 .
ASSVAGTQNQPQH TRBV9 .
ASSQPGQLYEQY TRBV7-9 TRBD1
ASTDTGELF TRBV5-1 .
ASSVGTGPEQY TRBV9 TRBD1
ASSRQGTATNEKLF TRBV28 TRBD1